This T cell receptor (beta chain) is from a study of shared clonotypes between healthy human individuals. Genomic DNA of every subset was divided equally among multiple immunoSEQ plates. This table comes from immunoSEQ multiplex PCR, and its TCRdb copy is limited to in-frame clones, with some not included. The sample records about 2.4 million clones, approximately 94% being singletons. Study-level points and caveats: Generation of non-shared clonotypes was less probable than generation of clonotypes shared by all four donors.

In the case of this clone: As yet, its antigen is unknown.

Trimming took off 7 bases at V and 4 bases at J, with 15 bases between the two ends. CDR1 LNHDA and CDR2 SQIVND come from the germline V gene (reference sequence). The CDR3 contains 14 residues. Adult donors, all healthy and HIV-negative, had no recent acute infections or vaccinations. The sequence derives from a man younger than 30 in good health. Some clones in this sample may be carry-over from other donors' samples. Sequenced: naive CD4+ T cells from PBMCs. Subset in this sample: CD45RA+ positively selected. This chain joins TRBV19 and TRBJ2-3; tentatively, D is TRBD2 (5 bases). The chain's CDR3 is CASTPGRVADTQYF. The CDR3 DNA reads TGTGCCAGTACCCCGGGAAGGGTAGCAGATACGCAGTATTTT. The complete variable domain, with remaining parts taken from reference TRBV19 and TRBJ2-3, reads DGGITQSPKYLFRKEGQNVTLSCEQNLNHDAMYWYRQDPGQGLRLIYYSQIVNDFQKGDIAEGYSVSREKKESFPLTVTSAQKNPTAFYLCASTPGRVADTQYFGPGTRLTVL.